This TCR beta chain was recorded in a study of shared clonotypes between healthy human individuals (dated by TCRdb to the early 2020s). As for the study more broadly: The cohort included three men and a couple of women between 18 and 49 years of age. For each donor, CD4 naive and CD4 memory were each run on three plates, CD8 naive on two plates, and CD8 memory on one plate. The study deeply sequenced blood TCR repertoires of about 5 healthy adults to estimate repertoire size and the extent of clonotype sharing between individuals. To increase sequencing depth and limit assay-specific biases, TCR repertoire library preparation and sequencing were carried out by different laboratories using diverse techniques. Between about 0.94 and 8.9 billion PBMCs per donor were obtained by leukapheresis.

Reading from cysteine to phenylalanine, the CDR3 counts 13 amino acids. The DNA shown is the 39-base CDR3, in frame from base 1. The junction carries 6 bases between V and J, which are trimmed by 2 bases and 5 bases respectively. Looking up the germline V gene yields CDR1 SGHVS and CDR2 FNYEAQ. TCR CDR3 regions were amplified from genomic DNA by multiplex PCR using the deep immunoSEQ assay. For each cell subset, the extracted genomic DNA was distributed evenly across all wells of several immunoSEQ 96-well plates, and each plate served as one replicate. For sorted subsets, 150 to 200 ng genomic DNA, equal to 25,000 to 35,000 T cell genomes, was loaded into each replicate PCR. The purified libraries were quantified using a Qubit 3.0 fluorometer, sized with a Bioanalyzer 2100, and then quantified again using the KAPA Library Quantification kit. A separate single-read 150-cycle Illumina NextSeq 550 flow cell was used to sequence each immunoSEQ 96-well plate. The published analysis was carried out like this. Because the immunoSEQ output included only junctional sequences and no quality scores, the filtering could not be the same as the filtering used for full-length reads. Sequences were annotated with PyIR, a Python wrapper for IgBLAST v1.9, using IMGT germline references to assign V/J genes and CDR3. Reads were filtered out if the reads had weak V/J assignments (E-value above 1e-6), no CDR3, stop codons, out-of-frame junctions, or ambiguous translated residues. A V3J clonotype was defined by an identical inferred V gene, J gene, and CDR3 amino acid sequence. Percentage overlap between repertoires was calculated by dividing the number of shared unique clonotypes by the size of the smaller repertoire. Richness of each repertoire was evaluated using RTK rarefaction, the Chao1 estimator, and Recon v2.1 estimates of unobserved clonotypes. Generation probabilities for all TCRbeta clonotypes obtained by the gDNA method from a handful of donors were computed using OLGA. The source is immuneACCESS, and TCRdb retained only in-frame sequences with V and J called. Part of the clones is not carried over; for the studies checked, unresolved V genes explain less than half of this, and the remainder is unexplained. That table furnishes V, J and clone size, whereas the DNA furnished D and trimming. This sample has more than 550,000 clones in its table, and 92% of those were observed once. 24% of the sample is in the top ten clones.

Overall results and qualifications from the work: Naive subsets generally had larger estimated clonotype richness than memory subsets did. Pairwise subsampling indicated that sequencing depth was expected to affect the degree of clonotype sharing among donors. Sampling was restricted to blood, and TCR repertoires in tissue are likely to differ from TCR repertoires in blood. When several donors were compared, the shared fraction of clonotypes was around 5% for naive CD4, 3.5% to 4% for naive CD8, roughly 2.5% for memory CD4, and 0.35% to 0.5% for memory CD8. Because the study included a small number of donors, the genetic and exposure-history diversity represented was limited. Incomplete sequencing was indicated by rarefaction of sorted-subset datasets, despite the large sequencing depth. Higher generation probabilities were observed for clonotypes shared by all four sorted-subset donors than for non-shared clonotypes.

CD8 naive samples were CD45RO-negative cells positively selected for CCR7, giving a CD45RA+CCR7+ population that excluded TemRA cells. The donors were healthy, HIV-negative adults with no recently reported acute infections or vaccinations. All donors were Caucasian adults living in Nashville, Tennessee, USA. Blood was collected by leukapheresis, and PBMCs were isolated by Ficoll-Histopaque density gradient centrifugation and then cryopreserved in liquid nitrogen vapor phase. Analytical flow cytometry was used to check the purity and quantity of each magnetically sorted T cell population. Genomic DNA was isolated from every sorted fraction and measured by UV absorbance on a Nanodrop 2000c. Comments on this clone: No antigen is known for it. No clone much larger than this one lies a single base away; base qualities are absent.

The chain joins TRBV7-6 to TRBJ2-2; no D segment can be confidently identified. The sequence was obtained from a man aged 25-45 years in good health. Source material: naive CD8+ T cells sorted from blood. The cell subset or site label on this specimen signifies: CD45RA+CCR7+. The CDR3 is CASSLYLTGELFF. The bases are TGTGCCAGCAGCTTATATTTAACCGGGGAGCTGTTTTTT.